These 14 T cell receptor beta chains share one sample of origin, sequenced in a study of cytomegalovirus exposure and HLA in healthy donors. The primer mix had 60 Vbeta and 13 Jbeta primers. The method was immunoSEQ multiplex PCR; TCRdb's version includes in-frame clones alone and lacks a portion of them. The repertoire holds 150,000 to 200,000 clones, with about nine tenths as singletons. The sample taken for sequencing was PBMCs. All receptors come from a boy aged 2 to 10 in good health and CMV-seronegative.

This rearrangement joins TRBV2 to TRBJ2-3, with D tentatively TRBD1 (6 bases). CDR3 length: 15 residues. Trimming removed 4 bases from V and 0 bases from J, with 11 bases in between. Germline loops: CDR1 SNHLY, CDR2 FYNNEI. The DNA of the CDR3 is TGTGCCAGCAGTGTAGGGACACTCAGCACAGATACGCAGTATTTT. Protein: CASSVGTLSTDTQYF. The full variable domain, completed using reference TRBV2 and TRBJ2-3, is EPEVTQTPSHQVTQMGQEVILRCVPISNHLYFYWYRQILGQKVEFLVSFYNNEISEKSEIFDDQFSVERPDGSNFTLKIRSTKLEDSAMYFCASSVGTLSTDTQYFGPGTRLTVL.

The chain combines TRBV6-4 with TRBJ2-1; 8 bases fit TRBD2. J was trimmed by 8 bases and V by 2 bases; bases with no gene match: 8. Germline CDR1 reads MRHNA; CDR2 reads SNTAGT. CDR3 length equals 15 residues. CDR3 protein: CASSDTGGEGHEQFF. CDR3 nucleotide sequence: TGTGCCAGCAGTGACACCGGGGGGGAGGGTCATGAGCAGTTCTTC.

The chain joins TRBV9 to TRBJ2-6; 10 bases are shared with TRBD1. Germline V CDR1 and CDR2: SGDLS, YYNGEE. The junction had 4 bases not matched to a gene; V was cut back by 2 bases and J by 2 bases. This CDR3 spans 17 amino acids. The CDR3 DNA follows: TGTGCCAGCAGCGTCAGGACAGGGGGTACTGGGGCCAACGTCCTGACTTTC. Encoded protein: CASSVRTGGTGANVLTF. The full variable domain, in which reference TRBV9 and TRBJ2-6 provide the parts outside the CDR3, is DSGVTQTPKHLITATGQRVTLRCSPRSGDLSVYWYQQSLDQGLQFLIQYYNGEERAKGNILERFSAQQFPDLHSELNLSSLELGDSALYFCASSVRTGGTGANVLTFGAGSRLTVL.

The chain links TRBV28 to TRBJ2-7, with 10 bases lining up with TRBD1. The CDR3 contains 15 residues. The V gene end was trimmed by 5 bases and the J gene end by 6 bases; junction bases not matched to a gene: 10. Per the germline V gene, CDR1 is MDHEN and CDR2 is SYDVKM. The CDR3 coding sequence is TGTGCCAGCAGTACTACCGGGACAGGGGCATCCGAGCAGTACTTC. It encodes CASSTTGTGASEQYF.

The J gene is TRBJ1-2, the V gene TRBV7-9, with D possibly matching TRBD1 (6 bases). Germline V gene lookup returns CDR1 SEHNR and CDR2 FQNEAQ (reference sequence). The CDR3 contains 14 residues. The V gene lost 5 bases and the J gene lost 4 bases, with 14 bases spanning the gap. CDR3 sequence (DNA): TGTGCCAGCAGCCTACCCGGACAGATCTATGGCTACACCTTC. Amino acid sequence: CASSLPGQIYGYTF.

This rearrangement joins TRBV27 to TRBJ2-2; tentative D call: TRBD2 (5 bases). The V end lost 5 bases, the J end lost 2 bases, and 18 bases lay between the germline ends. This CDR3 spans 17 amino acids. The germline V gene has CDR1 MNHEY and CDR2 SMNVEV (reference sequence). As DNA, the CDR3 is TGTGCCAGCAGTCGATTTGGAGGAGACCCAAACACCGGGGAGCTGTTTTTT. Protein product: CASSRFGGDPNTGELFF.

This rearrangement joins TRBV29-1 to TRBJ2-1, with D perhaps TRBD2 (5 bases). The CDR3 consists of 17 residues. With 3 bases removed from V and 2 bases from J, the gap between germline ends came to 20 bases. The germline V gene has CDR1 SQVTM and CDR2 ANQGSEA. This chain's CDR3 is CSVEGRGLGIAYNEQFF. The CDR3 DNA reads TGCAGCGTTGAGGGGAGAGGGCTAGGGATTGCCTACAATGAGCAGTTCTTC.

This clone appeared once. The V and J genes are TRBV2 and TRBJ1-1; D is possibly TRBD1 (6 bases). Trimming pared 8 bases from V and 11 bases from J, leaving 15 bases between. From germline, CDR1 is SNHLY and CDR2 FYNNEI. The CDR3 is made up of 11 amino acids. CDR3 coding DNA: TGTGCCAGCGTGGAGGAAACAGGGGCTTTCTTT. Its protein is CASVEETGAFF.

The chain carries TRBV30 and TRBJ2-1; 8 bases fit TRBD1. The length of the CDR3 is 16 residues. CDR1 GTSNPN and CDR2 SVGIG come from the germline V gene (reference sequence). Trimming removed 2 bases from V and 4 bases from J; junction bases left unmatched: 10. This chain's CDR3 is CAWSPNRDRRYNEQFF. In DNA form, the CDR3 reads TGTGCCTGGAGTCCGAACCGGGACAGGAGGTACAATGAGCAGTTCTTC.

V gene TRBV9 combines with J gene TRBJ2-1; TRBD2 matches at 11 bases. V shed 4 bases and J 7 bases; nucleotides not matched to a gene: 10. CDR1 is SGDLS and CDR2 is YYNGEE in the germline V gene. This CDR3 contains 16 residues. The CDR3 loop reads CASSPKTSGDVNEQFF. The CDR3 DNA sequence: TGTGCCAGCAGCCCCAAGACTAGCGGGGACGTGAATGAGCAGTTCTTC.

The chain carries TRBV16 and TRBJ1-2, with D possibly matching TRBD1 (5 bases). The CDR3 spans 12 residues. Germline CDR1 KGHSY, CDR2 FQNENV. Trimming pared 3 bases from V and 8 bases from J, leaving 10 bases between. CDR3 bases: TGTGCCAGCAGCCAGTCGACAGAAGGCTACACCTTC. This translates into CASSQSTEGYTF.

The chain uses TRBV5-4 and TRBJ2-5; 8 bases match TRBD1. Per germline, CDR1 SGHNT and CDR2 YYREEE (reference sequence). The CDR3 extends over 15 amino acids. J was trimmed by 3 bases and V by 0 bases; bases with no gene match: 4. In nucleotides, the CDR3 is TGTGCCAGCAGCTTGGAATTGGGACAGGAAGAGACCCAGTACTTC. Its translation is CASSLELGQEETQYF. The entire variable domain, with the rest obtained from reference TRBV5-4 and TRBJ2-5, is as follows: ETGVTQSPTHLIKTRGQQVTLRCSSQSGHNTVSWYQQALGQGPQFIFQYYREEENGRGNFPPRFSGLQFPNYSSELNVNALELDDSALYLCASSLELGQEETQYFGPGTRLLVL.

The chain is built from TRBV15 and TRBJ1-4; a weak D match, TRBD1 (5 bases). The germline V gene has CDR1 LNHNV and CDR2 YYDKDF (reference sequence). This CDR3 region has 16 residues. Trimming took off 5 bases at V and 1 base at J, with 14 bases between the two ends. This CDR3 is CATSSEGRGTNEKLFF. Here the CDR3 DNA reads TGTGCCACCAGCTCAGAGGGGCGGGGAACTAATGAAAAACTGTTTTTT.

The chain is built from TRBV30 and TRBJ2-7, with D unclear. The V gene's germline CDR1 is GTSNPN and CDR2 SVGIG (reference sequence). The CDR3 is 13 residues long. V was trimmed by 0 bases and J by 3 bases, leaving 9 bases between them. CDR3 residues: CAWSVHSIYEQYF. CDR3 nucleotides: TGTGCCTGGAGTGTACACAGCATCTACGAGCAGTACTTC. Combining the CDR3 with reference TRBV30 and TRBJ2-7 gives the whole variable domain SQTIHQWPATLVQPVGSPLSLECTVEGTSNPNLYWYRQAAGRGLQLLFYSVGIGQISSEVPQNLSASRPQDRQFILSSKKLLLSDSGFYLCAWSVHSIYEQYFGPGTRLTVT.